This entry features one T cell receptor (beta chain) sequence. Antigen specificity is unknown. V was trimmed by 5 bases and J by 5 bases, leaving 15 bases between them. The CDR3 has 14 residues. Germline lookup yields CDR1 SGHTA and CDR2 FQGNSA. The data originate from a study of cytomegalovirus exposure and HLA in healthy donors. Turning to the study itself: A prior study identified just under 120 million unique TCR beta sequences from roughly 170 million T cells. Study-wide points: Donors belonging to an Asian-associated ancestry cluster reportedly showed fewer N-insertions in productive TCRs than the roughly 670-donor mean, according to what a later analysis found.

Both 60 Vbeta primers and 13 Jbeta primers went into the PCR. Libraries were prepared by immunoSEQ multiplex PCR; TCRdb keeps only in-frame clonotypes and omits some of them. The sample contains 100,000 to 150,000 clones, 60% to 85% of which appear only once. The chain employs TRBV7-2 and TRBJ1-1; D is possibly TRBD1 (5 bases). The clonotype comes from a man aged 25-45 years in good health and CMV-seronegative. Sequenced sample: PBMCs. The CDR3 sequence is CASSPPGLRTEAFF. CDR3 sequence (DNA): TGTGCCAGCAGCCCCCCGGGACTGAGGACTGAAGCTTTCTTT.